This T cell receptor (beta chain) was identified during a study of patients and donors after allogeneic stem cell transplantation. Germline V gene sequence: CDR1 SQVTM, CDR2 ANQGSEA. V was pared by 4 bases and J by 8 bases, with 17 bases between. This CDR3 has 13 amino acids. TCRdb called the RT-PCR reads again in MiXCR, with one record for every CDR3 protein. This sample yields around 70,000 distinct CDR3 sequences, of which around 27% are seen a single time; 26% belongs to the top ten. The specimen was blood, either unsorted or a sorted T cell fraction (not recorded which). This sequence joins TRBV29-1 and TRBJ1-2; D is perhaps TRBD1 (5 bases). This clonotype was sampled from a human donor who was either an allogeneic HSCT recipient or a stem cell or donor lymphocyte infusion donor (not recorded which). It is not recorded whose cells these are; they may come from a transplant donor. CDR3 DNA: TGCAGCGTTGTAAGGGACCCCGGGAGCGGCTACACCTTC. It translates to CSVVRDPGSGYTF. Variable domain in full (rest from reference TRBV29-1 and TRBJ1-2): SAVISQKPSRDICQRGTSLTIQCQVDSQVTMMFWYRQQPGQSLTLIATANQGSEATYESGFVIDKFPISRPNLTFSTLTVSNMSPEDSSIYLCSVVRDPGSGYTFGSGTRLTVV.